These 25 T cell receptor beta chains share one sample of origin, sequenced in a study of blood T cell repertoires in COVID-19. Profiled with immunoSEQ multiplex PCR; TCRdb holds only in-frame clones, not every one. Among fewer than 80,000 clones listed, 79% were seen once. Sequencing was performed on peripheral blood. These receptors originate from an elderly woman with active or convalescent COVID-19.

The chain couples TRBV5-8 to TRBJ2-5, with 9 bases matching TRBD2. The ends lost 6 bases at V and 2 bases at J; junction bases unmatched: 14. The CDR3 runs 17 residues. Germline CDR1 and CDR2: SGHTS and YDEGEE. The CDR3 DNA is TGTGCCAGCAAACCCGGGACTAGCCATCACATACAAGAGACCCAGTACTTC. This sequence encodes CASKPGTSHHIQETQYF.

The chain employs TRBV3-1 (or the pseudogene TRBV3-2) and TRBJ1-4; D uncertain. There are 17 residues in the CDR3. In germline, CDR1 is LGHDT, CDR2 YNNKEL (reference sequence). The V gene lost 0 bases and the J gene lost 8 bases, with 19 bases spanning the gap. Here the CDR3 reads CASSQDNVGHVGEKLFF. CDR3 coding DNA: TGTGCCAGCAGCCAAGATAATGTTGGCCACGTCGGGGAAAAACTGTTTTTT.

J is TRBJ2-7 and V is TRBV7-8, with 12 nucleotides matching TRBD2. With V trimmed by 5 bases and J by 6 bases, 8 bases remained unmatched. This CDR3 spans 15 amino acids. The germline gives CDR1 SGHVS, CDR2 FQNEAQ. CDR3 sequence (DNA): TGTGCCAGCAGCCGCATCCTAGCGGGAGGGAGCGAGCAGTACTTC. Translating gives CASSRILAGGSEQYF. Full variable domain (missing parts from reference TRBV7-8 and TRBJ2-7): GAGVSQSPRYKVAKRGQDVALRCDPISGHVSLFWYQQALGQGPEFLTYFQNEAQLDKSGLPSDRFFAERPEGSVSTLKIQRTQQEDSAVYLCASSRILAGGSEQYFGPGTRLTVT.

A few counts support this clone. The CDR3 nucleotides are TGCGCCAGCAGCCCCGGACAGGGAGACTCACCCCTCCACTTT. The encoded protein is CASSPGQGDSPLHF. The gene calls are TRBV4-1 and TRBJ1-6; 8 bases map to TRBD1. The CDR3 has 14 amino acids. The J segment lost 10 bases and the V segment lost 4 bases, leaving 6 bases of the junction unmatched. The germline V gene has CDR1 MGHRA and CDR2 YSYEKL.

The chain combines TRBV19 with TRBJ2-7; D unclear. CDR1 and CDR2 (germline): LNHDA, SQIVND (reference sequence). The CDR3 extends over 14 amino acids. The V end lost 1 base, the J end lost 3 bases, and 10 bases lay between the germline ends. The CDR3 region is CASSIAGTIYEQYF. In nucleotides, the CDR3 is TGTGCCAGTAGTATAGCGGGTACTATCTACGAGCAGTACTTC.

J is TRBJ2-2 and V is TRBV11-2; 10 bases align to TRBD2. The CDR3 is 14 residues long. CDR1 SGHAT and CDR2 FQNNGV come from the germline V gene. Trimming at V came to 8 bases and at J to 1 base, leaving 1 base not matched to a gene. CDR3 residues: CASRLAGNTGELFF. DNA for the CDR3: TGTGCCAGCCGACTAGCGGGGAACACCGGGGAGCTGTTTTTT.

The chain combines TRBV28 with TRBJ1-5; perhaps TRBD1 as D (6 bases). V was trimmed by 6 bases and J by 7 bases, leaving 16 bases between them. Germline-derived CDR1 and CDR2 are MDHEN and SYDVKM. There are 14 residues in the CDR3. In nucleotides, the CDR3 is TGTGCCAGCAGCCCGGGGGGGGCGAAGCAGCCCCAGCATTTT. Its protein is CASSPGGAKQPQHF.

The chain has TRBV5-6 and TRBJ1-4, with D unclear. The CDR3 totals 17 residues. Trimming shortened V by 4 bases and J by 3 bases, and 19 bases separated the two germline ends. CDR1 and CDR2 (germline): SGHDT, YYEEEE. The CDR3 DNA follows: TGTGCCAGCAGCGGAGCAGCGAGGGCCCGCTCTAATGAAAAACTGTTTTTT. It translates to CASSGAARARSNEKLFF.

This chain uses TRBV9 with TRBJ1-6; D is perhaps TRBD1 (5 bases). Trimming stripped 4 bases from V and 5 bases from J, with 13 bases between. Germline assignment: CDR1 SGDLS and CDR2 YYNGEE. The CDR3 has 15 amino acids. The CDR3 here is CASSHGTSDNSPLHF. DNA of the CDR3: TGTGCCAGCAGCCATGGGACTTCCGATAATTCACCCCTCCACTTT. Full variable domain (missing parts from reference TRBV9 and TRBJ1-6): DSGVTQTPKHLITATGQRVTLRCSPRSGDLSVYWYQQSLDQGLQFLIQYYNGEERAKGNILERFSAQQFPDLHSELNLSSLELGDSALYFCASSHGTSDNSPLHFGNGTRLTVT.

V and J are TRBV5-1 and TRBJ1-4; 8 bases line up with TRBD1. Germline V gene data show CDR1 as SGHRS and CDR2 as YFSETQ. V shed 0 bases and J 3 bases; nucleotides not matched to a gene: 4. The CDR3 spans 16 residues. CDR3 sequence reads: CASSLDRGRSNEKLFF. The DNA for the CDR3 is TGCGCCAGCAGCTTGGACAGGGGGAGGTCTAATGAAAAACTGTTTTTT. Looking up the rest from reference TRBV5-1 and TRBJ1-4 gives the full variable domain: KAGVTQTPRYLIKTRGQQVTLSCSPISGHRSVSWYQQTPGQGLQFLFEYFSETQRNKGNFPGRFSGRQFSNSRSEMNVSTLELGDSALYLCASSLDRGRSNEKLFFGSGTQLSVL.

The chain has TRBV2 and TRBJ1-5; the D is unclear. Germline CDR1 and CDR2: SNHLY and FYNNEI. The CDR3 spans 16 residues. V was cut by 3 bases and J by 6 bases, with 18 bases left in between. CDR3 amino acids: CASSEESSRNGQPQHF. In nucleotides, the CDR3 is TGTGCCAGCAGTGAGGAGAGCTCTCGTAATGGTCAGCCCCAGCATTTT.

The rearrangement joins TRBV18 to TRBJ2-3; 13 nucleotides agree with TRBD2. CDR1 is KGHSH, CDR2 LQKENI, per germline. This CDR3 is 19 amino acids long. V trimming: 1 base; J trimming: 2 bases; junction bases outside the gene matches: 9. CDR3 sequence reads: CASSPLPPTSGGSTDTQYF. CDR3 DNA sequence: TGTGCCAGCTCACCACTACCCCCGACTAGCGGGGGGTCCACAGATACGCAGTATTTT.

The rearrangement joins TRBV6-2 or TRBV6-3 to TRBJ2-1, with 8 bases aligning to TRBD2. Germline V gene data show CDR1 as MNHEY and CDR2 as SVGEGT. This CDR3 contains 15 residues. V gave up 5 bases and J gave up 4 bases; unmatched junction bases: 7. The CDR3: CASSPGTSSYNEQFF. In nucleotides, the CDR3 is TGTGCCAGCAGTCCCGGGACTAGTTCATACAATGAGCAGTTCTTC.

This clone was seen only a few times. The chain is built from TRBV7-2 and TRBJ2-5, with a tentative D call TRBD2 (7 bases). V dropped 6 bases and J dropped 4 bases, with 18 bases sitting between them. The CDR3 contains 15 residues. Germline loops: CDR1 SGHTA, CDR2 FQGNSA. The CDR3 nucleotides are TGTGCCAGCAGGGGAGGGGGAGAGCCTTCAGAGACCCAGTACTTC. This gives the protein CASRGGGEPSETQYF.

This clone was seen a handful of times. V usage is TRBV5-6 and J usage is TRBJ1-2, with 11 bases identical to TRBD1. The CDR3 sequence is 15 residues long. V gave up 1 base and J gave up 7 bases; unmatched junction bases: 6. Germline V gene lookup returns CDR1 SGHDT and CDR2 YYEEEE. CDR3: CASSLLGTGGLGYTF. CDR3 sequence (DNA): TGTGCCAGCAGCTTGCTCGGGACAGGGGGTCTTGGCTACACCTTC. Based on the CDR3 plus reference TRBV5-6 and TRBJ1-2, the full variable domain is DAGVTQSPTHLIKTRGQQVTLRCSPKSGHDTVSWYQQALGQGPQFIFQYYEEEERQRGNFPDRFSGHQFPNYSSELNVNALLLGDSALYLCASSLLGTGGLGYTFGSGTRLTVV.

The chain carries TRBV28 and TRBJ1-5; 8 bases are a match to TRBD1. This CDR3 has 16 residues. Germline trimming cut 5 bases from V and 6 bases from J; bases unmatched to any gene: 12. Germline V gene lookup returns CDR1 MDHEN and CDR2 SYDVKM. The DNA for the CDR3 is TGTGCCAGCAGTCCCAGTCTGGCAGGGGGCCTTCAGCCCCAGCATTTT. Translated, it gives CASSPSLAGGLQPQHF. The whole variable domain, filled in from reference TRBV28 and TRBJ1-5, reads DVKVTQSSRYLVKRTGEKVFLECVQDMDHENMFWYRQDPGLGLRLIYFSYDVKMKEKGDIPEGYSVSREKKERFSLILESASTNQTSMYLCASSPSLAGGLQPQHFGDGTRLSIL.

The rearrangement joins TRBV7-3 to TRBJ1-1; D is possibly TRBD1 (6 bases). Germline V lookup: CDR1 SGHTA, CDR2 FQGTGA. Trimming cost V 5 bases and J 5 bases, with 21 bases left between them. The CDR3 is made up of 16 amino acids. The CDR3 loop reads CASSTQGGGAATEAFF. CDR3 in DNA: TGTGCCAGCAGCACCCAGGGCGGGGGGGCGGCGACTGAAGCTTTCTTT.

The J gene is TRBJ2-2, the V gene TRBV12-3 or TRBV12-4; D call uncertain. The CDR3 is 11 amino acids. The V end was cut by 6 bases, the J end by 5 bases, with 4 bases between. The CDR3 protein is CASRSTGELFF. Written as DNA, the CDR3 is TGTGCCAGCAGATCAACCGGGGAGCTGTTTTTT.

The gene calls are TRBV7-2 and TRBJ1-2; 10 bases map to TRBD1. After removal of 5 bases from V and 5 bases from J, the junction contained 2 bases not matched to a gene. The CDR3 runs to 13 residues. Germline CDR1 reads SGHTA; CDR2 reads FQGNSA. The CDR3 nucleotides read TGTGCCAGCAGCCCGGGACAGGGGTATGGCTACACCTTC. The encoded protein is CASSPGQGYGYTF.

The chain uses TRBV7-9 and TRBJ2-7; weak D call: TRBD2 (5 bases). The CDR3 runs 16 residues. The ends were cut back, 1 base at V and 4 bases at J, with 17 bases in the middle. The germline V gene encodes CDR1 SEHNR and CDR2 FQNEAQ (reference sequence). The CDR3 reads CASSLGVRRGGYEQYF. For the CDR3, the DNA is TGTGCCAGCAGCTTAGGCGTGAGGAGAGGAGGTTACGAGCAGTACTTC.

The V call is TRBV4-3, the J call TRBJ2-1; tentative D call: TRBD2 (6 bases). The CDR3 covers 14 residues. With 0 bases removed from V and 6 bases from J, the gap between germline ends came to 9 bases. Per the germline V gene, CDR1 is LGHNA and CDR2 is YSLEER. CDR3 nucleotide sequence: TGCGCCAGCAGCCAAGAGGGACTTTCCAATGAGCAGTTCTTC. This translates into CASSQEGLSNEQFF.

The genes are TRBV7-2 and TRBJ1-5; D gene unclear. The CDR3 runs 14 residues. Deletions cut 1 base from V and 3 bases from J, with 7 bases between. Germline CDR1 is SGHTA and CDR2 is FQGNSA. This chain's CDR3 is CASSLVTDNQPQHF. CDR3 DNA: TGTGCCAGCAGCTTAGTTACAGACAATCAGCCCCAGCATTTT.

This chain joins TRBV4-1 and TRBJ2-1; 12 bases match TRBD1. Germline V gene lookup returns CDR1 MGHRA and CDR2 YSYEKL. The junction had 3 bases not matched to a gene; V was cut back by 4 bases and J by 5 bases. The CDR3 is 15 residues long. The chain's CDR3 is CASSPGQGADNEQFF. The CDR3 coding sequence is TGCGCCAGCAGCCCGGGACAGGGGGCGGACAATGAGCAGTTCTTC.

The V gene is TRBV2, the J gene TRBJ2-2; TRBD1 aligns across 10 bases. This CDR3 contains 15 residues. V dropped 5 bases and J dropped 4; count of bases not matched to a gene: 4. The V gene's germline CDR1 is SNHLY and CDR2 FYNNEI. CDR3: CASSLRDRGTGELFF. The CDR3 nucleotides read TGTGCCAGCAGTCTTAGGGACAGGGGCACCGGGGAGCTGTTTTTT.

V gene TRBV27 combines with J gene TRBJ2-1, with D unresolved. CDR3 size: 13 residues. Germline CDR1 reads MNHEY; CDR2 reads SMNVEV (reference sequence). V was pared by 4 bases and J by 7 bases, with 11 bases between. The CDR3 protein is CASSYLVGNEQFF. The CDR3 DNA reads as TGTGCCAGCAGTTATCTAGTTGGAAATGAGCAGTTCTTC.